This is a list of T cell receptor beta chains from one sample in a study of vaccination and CD4 T cells after COVID-19. TCRdb reprocessed the PCR reads with MiXCR, giving one entry per CDR3 protein. The sample consists of a few thousand distinct CDR3 sequences, roughly a third of them appearing once. No antigen has been identified for these receptors. Material for sequencing was CD4+ T cells from blood, cultured in vitro. All receptors come from a human donor who had recovered from COVID-19. The CDR3 runs from the conserved cysteine through the conserved F or W. D genes are given only for firm matches. Some rows have no size entry. The others give once, few or many, or a class for an expanded clone.

>14|-|TRBJ1-2|TRBV19|-
TGTGCCAGTAGTATAGTAACGGGGGGCTATGGCTACACCTTC
CASSIVTGGYGYTF
>16|TRBD1|TRBJ1-4|TRBV6-1|-
TGTGCCAGCAGTGAACGACCGGGACAGGGGGGTGAAAAACTGTTTTTT
CASSERPGQGGEKLFF
>13|-|TRBJ1-1|TRBV11-3|-
TGTGCCAGCAGCTTAGAAACCGACACTGAAGCTTTCTTT
CASSLETDTEAFF
>16|-|TRBJ2-7|TRBV27|once
TGTGCCAGCAGTTTATCGCTGGGAACCTTGCTGTACGAGCAGTACTTC
CASSLSLGTLLYEQYF
>11|-|TRBJ2-1|TRBV20-1|-
TGCAGTGCTGAACAGATTAATGAGCAGTTCTTC
CSAEQINEQFF
>15|-|TRBJ1-5|TRBV20-1|medium-sized
TGCAGTGCTACCGACAGCCCTTATAGCAATCAGCCCCAGCATTTT
CSATDSPYSNQPQHF
>15|TRBD1|TRBJ2-7|TRBV12-3/TRBV12-4|few
TGTGCCAGCAGTAAGGGGACAGGGTGGGGGAACGAGCAGTACTTC
CASSKGTGWGNEQYF
>16|TRBD1|TRBJ2-3|TRBV7-3|-
TGTGCCAGCAGCTCTCCCGGGACAGGGGGCACAGATACGCAGTATTTT
CASSSPGTGGTDTQYF
>15|-|TRBJ1-5|TRBV30|-
TGTGCCTGGAGTTTAAGGACAGATAGCAATCAGCCCCAGCATTTT
CAWSLRTDSNQPQHF
>14|-|TRBJ2-3|TRBV6-5|few
TGTGCCAGCAGTTGGGGCGTAGCGATTGGGGAGGAGTATTTT
CASSWGVAIGEEYF
>13|-|TRBJ1-3|TRBV19|few
TGTGCCAGTAGACAGTCCTCTGGAAACACCATATATTTT
CASRQSSGNTIYF
>14|TRBD2|TRBJ2-5|TRBV20-1|hyperexpanded
TGCAGTGCTCCGAGGGCGGGGGGGCAAGAGACCCAGTACTTC
CSAPRAGGQETQYF
>16|-|TRBJ1-5|TRBV7-2|once
TGTGCCAGCAGCTTAGAACGCTTTAGGGGGGATCAGCCCCAGCATTTT
CASSLERFRGDQPQHF
>15|-|TRBJ2-3|TRBV5-4|-
TGTGCCAGCAGACGAGGGGGGGTAGGGACAGATACGCAGTATTTT
CASRRGGVGTDTQYF
>15|-|TRBJ1-3|TRBV19|-
TGTGCCAGTAGCTACCTCGGGAACTCTGGAAACACCATATATTTT
CASSYLGNSGNTIYF
>16|-|TRBJ2-1|TRBV19|-
TGTGCCAGTAGTATAGATGGTAGCGGCTCCTACAATGAGCAGTTCTTC
CASSIDGSGSYNEQFF
>18|TRBD2|TRBJ2-5|TRBV29-1|-
TGCAGCGTTGCTCTAGCGGGGGGTCTATTATTCCTCCAAGAGACCCAGTACTTC
CSVALAGGLLFLQETQYF
>15|TRBD2|TRBJ2-7|TRBV20-1|-
TGCAGTGCTGGACTCCCACTAGCGGACCACTACGAGCAGTACTTC
CSAGLPLADHYEQYF
>15|TRBD1|TRBJ2-5|TRBV18|-
TGTGCCAGCTCCTTAGGGACAGGGGGCATGGAGACCCAGTACTTC
CASSLGTGGMETQYF
>15|-|TRBJ1-3|TRBV5-1|-
TGCGCCAGCAGCACCGGACGGAACTCTGGAAACACCATATATTTT
CASSTGRNSGNTIYF
>16|TRBD1|TRBJ2-2|TRBV5-5|-
TGTGCCAGCAGATATGGGACAGGGGGGAACACCGGGGAGCTGTTTTTT
CASRYGTGGNTGELFF
>15|-|TRBJ2-3|TRBV20-1|-
TGCAGTGCTAGAGGGGGGCGGGGGAACACAGATACGCAGTATTTT
CSARGGRGNTDTQYF
>12|TRBD1|TRBJ1-1|TRBV6-1|medium-sized
TGTGCCAGCAGACGGGGGACAGCTGAAGCTTTCTTT
CASRRGTAEAFF
>13|-|TRBJ2-2|TRBV6-4|few
TGTGCCAGCAGACCCGACAGTACCGGGGAGCTGTTTTTT
CASRPDSTGELFF
>14|TRBD1|TRBJ2-3|TRBV6-1|-
TGTGCCAGCACCAAGGACAGGGCAGTAGATACGCAGTATTTT
CASTKDRAVDTQYF
>15|TRBD1|TRBJ1-2|TRBV15|medium-sized
TGTGCCACCAGCACTCCGGGACAGGGGGCGCGTGGCTACACCTTC
CATSTPGQGARGYTF
>15|-|TRBJ1-2|TRBV15|few
TGTGCCACCAGCAGAACTTCCACGGGGGTGCCTGGCTACACCTTC
CATSRTSTGVPGYTF
>15|TRBD2|TRBJ2-5|TRBV6-1|-
TGTGCCAGCAGTCGAAGCGGGGGTGTATCCGAGACCCAGTACTTC
CASSRSGGVSETQYF
>13|-|TRBJ2-1|TRBV2|few
TGTGCCAGCCAAGGGAGGATCTACAATGAGCAGTTCTTC
CASQGRIYNEQFF
>14|-|TRBJ1-2|TRBV7-2|large
TGTGCCAGCAGCCCCACTACGGTGAAATATGGCTACACCTTC
CASSPTTVKYGYTF
>13|TRBD2|TRBJ2-3|TRBV20-1|large
TGCAGTGCTCAGCGGGGAGGCACAGATACGCAGTATTTT
CSAQRGGTDTQYF
>12|-|TRBJ1-2|TRBV20-1|few
TGCAGTGCTAGGGCCGGGGGCTGGGGCTACACCTTC
CSARAGGWGYTF
>17|TRBD2|TRBJ2-1|TRBV30|large
TGTGCCTGGAGTGTTAGGTCTAGCGGGGCTCTCAACAATGAGCAGTTCTTC
CAWSVRSSGALNNEQFF
>14|-|TRBJ1-2|TRBV5-1|-
TGCGCCAGCGCCCGGGAAACAGCTAACTATGGCTACACCTTC
CASARETANYGYTF
>15|-|TRBJ2-7|TRBV7-2|-
TGTGCCAGCAGCTTACGCGGGGCGAGCTCCTACGAGCAGTACTTC
CASSLRGASSYEQYF
>15|-|TRBJ2-3|TRBV3-1|few
TGTGCCAGCAGCTTATTGCCGGGACTCACAGATACGCAGTATTTT
CASSLLPGLTDTQYF
>14|-|TRBJ1-2|TRBV6-2/TRBV6-3|once
TGTGCCAGCAGTTCGGCGACAGCTTACTATGGCTACACCTTC
CASSSATAYYGYTF
>17|-|TRBJ1-5|TRBV2|-
TGTGCCAGCAGTGGGGGCGTATCGCGTTATAGCAATCAGCCCCAGCATTTT
CASSGGVSRYSNQPQHF
>14|-|TRBJ2-1|TRBV5-1|few
TGCGCCAGCAGCTTGACAGGGACTTCAGGAGGACAGTTCTTC
CASSLTGTSGGQFF
>15|TRBD1|TRBJ1-5|TRBV20-1|few
TGCAGTGCTAGACCCACAGGGGGCCCAAGTCAGCCCCAGCATTTT
CSARPTGGPSQPQHF
>13|-|TRBJ1-2|TRBV2|-
TGTGCCAGCATTATTCGGACAGCCTATGGCTACACCTTC
CASIIRTAYGYTF
>14|TRBD1|TRBJ1-3|TRBV9|large
TGTGCCAGCAGCGCGACAGGGTCTGGAAACACCATATATTTT
CASSATGSGNTIYF
>14|-|TRBJ1-4|TRBV20-1|-
TGCAGTGCTAGTGGGCAAGCAACTAATGAAAAACTGTTTTTT
CSASGQATNEKLFF
>14|TRBD1|TRBJ1-1|TRBV6-1|few
TGTGCCAGCAGGGGACAGGGTAAGGACACTGAAGCTTTCTTT
CASRGQGKDTEAFF
>17|-|TRBJ1-5|TRBV19|few
TGTGCCAGTAGTCCCCCCCGGGACAAAGCGTGGATGCAGCCCCAGCATTTT
CASSPPRDKAWMQPQHF
>12|-|TRBJ1-4|TRBV20-1|few
TGCAGTGCTACAGGGTCTAATGAAAAACTGTTTTTT
CSATGSNEKLFF
>15|-|TRBJ1-1|TRBV10-2|-
TGCGCCAGCAGTGAGAGTTGGCAGGGGCACACTGAAGCTTTCTTT
CASSESWQGHTEAFF
>15|TRBD2|TRBJ2-1|TRBV11-1|-
TGTGCCAGCAGCTCCGGACTAGCGGGGGGGCGCGAGCAGTTCTTC
CASSSGLAGGREQFF
>14|TRBD2|TRBJ2-7|TRBV15|few
TGTGCCACCAGCAGAGATCGCGGGGGCTACGAGCAGTACTTC
CATSRDRGGYEQYF